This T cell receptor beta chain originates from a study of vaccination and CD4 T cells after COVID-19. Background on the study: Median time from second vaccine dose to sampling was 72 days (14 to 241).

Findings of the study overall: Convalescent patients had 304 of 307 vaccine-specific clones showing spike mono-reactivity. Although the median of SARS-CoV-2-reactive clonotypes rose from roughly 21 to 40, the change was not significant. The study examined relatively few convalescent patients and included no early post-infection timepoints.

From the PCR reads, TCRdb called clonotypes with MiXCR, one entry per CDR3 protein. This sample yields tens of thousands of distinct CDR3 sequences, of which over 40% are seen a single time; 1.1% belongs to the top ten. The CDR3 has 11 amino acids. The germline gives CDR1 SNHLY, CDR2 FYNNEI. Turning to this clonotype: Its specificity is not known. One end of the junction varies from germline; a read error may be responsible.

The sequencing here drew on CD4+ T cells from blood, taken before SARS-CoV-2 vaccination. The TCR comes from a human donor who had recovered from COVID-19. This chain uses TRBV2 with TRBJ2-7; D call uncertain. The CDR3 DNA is TGTACCAGCAGTGATCGTCGCGAGCAGTACTTC. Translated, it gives CTSSDRREQYF.